This T cell receptor beta chain stems from a study of early T cells in non-severe SARS-CoV-2 infection. Study overall: Sequencing targeted bulk RNA from unsorted whole blood, leaving chains unpaired.

This clonotype was counted ten times or more. Its antigen remains unidentified. Separate cDNA molecules each had unique molecular identifiers attached to them. One entry per CDR3 protein, called by TCRdb with MiXCR from the 5' RACE reads. The data contain about 47,000 distinct CDR3 sequences, more than 9.5% of them singletons. In germline, CDR1 is DFQATT, CDR2 SNEGSKA (reference sequence). This CDR3 has 14 residues. V lost 0 bases to trimming and J lost 8 bases, with 13 bases between them. Whole-study results and caveats: The matching step, a VDJdb search, favored anti-spike CD8 responses and missed private and CD4 specificities.

J is TRBJ1-4 and V is TRBV20-1, with TRBD1 as a possible D gene (5 bases). The clonotype comes from an adult who was a healthcare worker with PCR-confirmed SARS-CoV-2 infection or an uninfected control (not recorded which). What was sequenced was whole blood. The CDR3 nucleotides read TGCAGTGCTAGAGATCCCGCAGGGAACGAAAAACTGTTTTTT. Protein: CSARDPAGNEKLFF.